This record concerns one T cell receptor (beta chain) sequence. Measured with immunoSEQ multiplex PCR; TCRdb has only the in-frame clones, and not every one. Of hundreds of thousands of clones in the sample, about 86% are singletons; the top ten hold 3.5% to 5%. The entry originates in a study of blood T cell repertoires in COVID-19. Study background: T cells, B-cell-depleted T cells, or PBMCs provided the cDNA or gDNA that served as material.

The TCR originated in a man aged 30 to 39 with acute COVID-19. The sequenced sample was PBMCs or T cells enriched from blood (not recorded which).

DNA of the CDR3: TGTGCCAGCAGTCCCGGACAGGTTTTTAATCAGCCCCAGCATTTT. This gives the protein CASSPGQVFNQPQHF. The rearrangement joins TRBV6-2 or TRBV6-3 to TRBJ1-5, with TRBD1 identical over 7 bases. This CDR3 spans 15 amino acids. In germline, CDR1 is MNHEY, CDR2 SVGEGT. V trimming: 5 bases; J trimming: 4 bases; junction bases outside the gene matches: 8.